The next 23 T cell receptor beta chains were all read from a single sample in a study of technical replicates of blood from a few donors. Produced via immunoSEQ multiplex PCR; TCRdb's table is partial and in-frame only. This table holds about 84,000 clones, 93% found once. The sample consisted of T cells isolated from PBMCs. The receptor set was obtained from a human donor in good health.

This chain's CDR3 is CASETGTGGLGQYF. The CDR3 nucleotides read TGTGCCAGTGAAACCGGGACAGGGGGCCTTGGGCAGTACTTC. The chain uses TRBV6-5 and TRBJ2-7; 12 bases are a match to TRBD1. The ends lost 9 bases at V and 9 bases at J; junction bases unmatched: 12. CDR3 length equals 14 residues. Germline lookup yields CDR1 MNHEY and CDR2 SVGAGI.

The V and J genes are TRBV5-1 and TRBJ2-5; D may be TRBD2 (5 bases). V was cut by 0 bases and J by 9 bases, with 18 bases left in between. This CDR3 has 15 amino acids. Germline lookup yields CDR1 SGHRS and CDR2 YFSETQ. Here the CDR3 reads CASSLGQSTKAAQYF. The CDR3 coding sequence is TGCGCCAGCAGCTTGGGACAATCTACGAAAGCGGCCCAGTACTTC.

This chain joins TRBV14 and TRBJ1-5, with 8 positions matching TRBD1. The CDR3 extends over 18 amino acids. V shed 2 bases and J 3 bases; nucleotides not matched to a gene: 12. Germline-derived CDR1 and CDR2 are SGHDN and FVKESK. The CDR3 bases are TGTGCCAGCAGCCAACCTAAGGAGGGGGACAGGCACAATCAGCCCCAGCATTTT. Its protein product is CASSQPKEGDRHNQPQHF. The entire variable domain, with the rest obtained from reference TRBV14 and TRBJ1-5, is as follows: EAGVTQFPSHSVIEKGQTVTLRCDPISGHDNLYWYRRVMGKEIKFLLHFVKESKQDESGMPNNRFLAERTGGTYSTLKVQPAELEDSGVYFCASSQPKEGDRHNQPQHFGDGTRLSIL.

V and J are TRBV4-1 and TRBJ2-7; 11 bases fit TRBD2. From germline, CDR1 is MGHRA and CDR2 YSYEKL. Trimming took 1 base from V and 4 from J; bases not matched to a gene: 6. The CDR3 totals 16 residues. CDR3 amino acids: CASSQGKASGRYEQYF. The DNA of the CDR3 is TGCGCCAGCAGCCAAGGAAAGGCTAGCGGGAGGTACGAGCAGTACTTC.

CDR3 nucleotide sequence: TGTGCCAGCAGCCCCGCCGGGGAGCTGTTTTTT. It translates to CASSPAGELFF. J is TRBJ2-2 and V is TRBV7-9, with D unclear. Germline lookup yields CDR1 SEHNR and CDR2 FQNEAQ (reference sequence). CDR3 length equals 11 residues. The V end lost 5 bases, the J end lost 6 bases, and 4 bases lay between the germline ends.

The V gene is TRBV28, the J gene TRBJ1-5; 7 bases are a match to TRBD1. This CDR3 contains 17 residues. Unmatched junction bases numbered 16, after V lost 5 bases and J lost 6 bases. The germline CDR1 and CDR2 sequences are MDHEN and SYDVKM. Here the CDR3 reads CASSDFMNRGRTQPQHF. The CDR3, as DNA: TGTGCCAGCAGTGACTTCATGAACAGGGGCCGGACTCAGCCCCAGCATTTT.

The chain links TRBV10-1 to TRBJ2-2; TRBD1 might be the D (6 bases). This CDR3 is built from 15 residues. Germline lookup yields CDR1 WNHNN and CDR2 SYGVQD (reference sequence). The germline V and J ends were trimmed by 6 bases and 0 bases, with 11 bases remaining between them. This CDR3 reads CASSRDTANTGELFF. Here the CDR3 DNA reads TGCGCCAGCAGCCGGGACACCGCGAACACCGGGGAGCTGTTTTTT.

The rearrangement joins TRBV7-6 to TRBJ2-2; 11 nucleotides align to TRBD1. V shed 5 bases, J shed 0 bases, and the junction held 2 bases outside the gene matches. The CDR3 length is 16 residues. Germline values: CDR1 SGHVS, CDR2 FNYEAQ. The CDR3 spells CASSQGQGANTGELFF. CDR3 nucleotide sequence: TGTGCCAGCAGCCAGGGACAGGGGGCGAACACCGGGGAGCTGTTTTTT.

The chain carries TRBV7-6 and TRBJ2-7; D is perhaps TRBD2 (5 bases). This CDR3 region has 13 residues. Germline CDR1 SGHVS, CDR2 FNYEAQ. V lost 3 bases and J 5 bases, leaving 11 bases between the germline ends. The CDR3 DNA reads TGTGCCAGCAGCTTTTTTGCGGGTAACGAGCAGTACTTC. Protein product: CASSFFAGNEQYF.

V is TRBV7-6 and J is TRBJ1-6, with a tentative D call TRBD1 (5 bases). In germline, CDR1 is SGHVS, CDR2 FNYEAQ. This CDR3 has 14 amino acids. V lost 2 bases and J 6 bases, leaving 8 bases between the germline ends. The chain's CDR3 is CASSLRQLNSPLHF. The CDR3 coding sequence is TGTGCCAGCAGCTTAAGACAGCTTAATTCACCCCTCCACTTT. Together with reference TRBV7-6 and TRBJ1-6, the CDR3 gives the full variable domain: GAGVSQSPRYKVTKRGQDVALRCDPISGHVSLYWYRQALGQGPEFLTYFNYEAQQDKSGLPNDRFSAERPEGSISTLTIQRTEQRDSAMYRCASSLRQLNSPLHFGNGTRLTVT.

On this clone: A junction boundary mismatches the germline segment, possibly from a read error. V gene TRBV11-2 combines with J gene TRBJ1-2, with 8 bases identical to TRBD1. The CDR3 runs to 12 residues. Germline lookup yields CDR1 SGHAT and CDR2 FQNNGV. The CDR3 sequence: CASSPDRAGSTF. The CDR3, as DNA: TGTGCCAGCAGCCCGGACAGGGCTGGCTCCACCTTC.

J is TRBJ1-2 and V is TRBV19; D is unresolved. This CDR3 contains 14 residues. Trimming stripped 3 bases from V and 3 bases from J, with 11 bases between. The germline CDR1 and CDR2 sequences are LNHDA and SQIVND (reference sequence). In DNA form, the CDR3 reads TGTGCCAGTAGTATCCAGGAAGGTGACTATGGCTACACCTTC. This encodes CASSIQEGDYGYTF.

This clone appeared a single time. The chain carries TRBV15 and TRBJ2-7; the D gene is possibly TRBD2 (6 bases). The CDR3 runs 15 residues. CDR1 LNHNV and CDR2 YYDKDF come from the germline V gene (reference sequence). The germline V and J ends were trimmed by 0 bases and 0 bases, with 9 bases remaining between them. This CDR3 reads CATSRDRGSSYEQYF. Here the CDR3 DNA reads TGTGCCACCAGCAGAGATCGGGGGAGCTCCTACGAGCAGTACTTC.

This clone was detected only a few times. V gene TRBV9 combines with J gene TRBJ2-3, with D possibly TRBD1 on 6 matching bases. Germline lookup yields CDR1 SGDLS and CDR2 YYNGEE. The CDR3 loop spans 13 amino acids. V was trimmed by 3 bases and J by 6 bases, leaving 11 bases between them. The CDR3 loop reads CASSAYTGDTQYF. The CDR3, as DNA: TGTGCCAGCAGCGCCTACACAGGGGATACGCAGTATTTT.

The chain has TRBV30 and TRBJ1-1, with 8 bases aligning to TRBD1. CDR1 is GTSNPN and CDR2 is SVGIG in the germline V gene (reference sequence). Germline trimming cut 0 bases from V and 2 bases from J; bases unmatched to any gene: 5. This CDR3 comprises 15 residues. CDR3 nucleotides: TGTGCCTGGAGTGTACGGGGACAGGTAAACACTGAAGCTTTCTTT. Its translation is CAWSVRGQVNTEAFF. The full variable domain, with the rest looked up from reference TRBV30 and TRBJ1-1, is SQTIHQWPATLVQPVGSPLSLECTVEGTSNPNLYWYRQAAGRGLQLLFYSVGIGQISSEVPQNLSASRPQDRQFILSSKKLLLSDSGFYLCAWSVRGQVNTEAFFGQGTRLTVV.

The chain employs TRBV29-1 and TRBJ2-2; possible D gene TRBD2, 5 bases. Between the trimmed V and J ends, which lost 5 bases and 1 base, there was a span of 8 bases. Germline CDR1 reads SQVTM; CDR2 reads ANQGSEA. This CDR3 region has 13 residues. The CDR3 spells CSVSGWNTGELFF. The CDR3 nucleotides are TGCAGCGTTAGCGGATGGAACACCGGGGAGCTGTTTTTT.

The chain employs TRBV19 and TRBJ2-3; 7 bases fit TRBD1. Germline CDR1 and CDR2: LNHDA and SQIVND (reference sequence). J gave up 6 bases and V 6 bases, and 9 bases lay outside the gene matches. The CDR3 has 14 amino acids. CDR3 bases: TGTGCCAGTAGGGACCGACAGGGATCGGATACGCAGTATTTT. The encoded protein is CASRDRQGSDTQYF.

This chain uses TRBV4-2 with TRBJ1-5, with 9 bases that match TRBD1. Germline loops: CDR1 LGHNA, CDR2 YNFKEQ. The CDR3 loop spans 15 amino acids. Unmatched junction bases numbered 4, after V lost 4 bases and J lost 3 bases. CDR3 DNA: TGTGCCAGCAGCCGGGGACAGGGCGCCAATCAGCCCCAGCATTTT. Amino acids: CASSRGQGANQPQHF.

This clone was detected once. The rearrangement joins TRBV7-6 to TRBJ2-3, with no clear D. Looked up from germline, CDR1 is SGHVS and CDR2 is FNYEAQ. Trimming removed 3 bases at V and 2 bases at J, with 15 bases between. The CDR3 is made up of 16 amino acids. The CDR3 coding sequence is TGTGCCAGCAGCTTTGATGTGCGTGGAGACACAGATACGCAGTATTTT. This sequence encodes CASSFDVRGDTDTQYF.

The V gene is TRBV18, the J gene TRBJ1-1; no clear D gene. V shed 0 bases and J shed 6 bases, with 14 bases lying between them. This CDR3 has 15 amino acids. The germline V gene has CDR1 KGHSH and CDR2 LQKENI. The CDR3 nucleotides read TGTGCCAGCTCACCACCGGAGGGAGGGTACGCTGAAGCTTTCTTT. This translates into CASSPPEGGYAEAFF.

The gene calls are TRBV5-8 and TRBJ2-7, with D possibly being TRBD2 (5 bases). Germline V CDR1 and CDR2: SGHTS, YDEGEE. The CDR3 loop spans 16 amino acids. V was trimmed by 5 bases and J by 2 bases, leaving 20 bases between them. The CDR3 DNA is TGTGCCAGCAGACAATCGGGAACTTGGGCCACCTACGAGCAGTACTTC. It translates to CASRQSGTWATYEQYF.

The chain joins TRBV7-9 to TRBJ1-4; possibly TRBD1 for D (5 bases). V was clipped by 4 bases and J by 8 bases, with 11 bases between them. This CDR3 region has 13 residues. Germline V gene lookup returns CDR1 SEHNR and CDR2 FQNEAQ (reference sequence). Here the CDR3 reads CASSYRIREKLFF. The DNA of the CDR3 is TGTGCCAGCAGCTACAGGATTCGCGAAAAACTGTTTTTT.

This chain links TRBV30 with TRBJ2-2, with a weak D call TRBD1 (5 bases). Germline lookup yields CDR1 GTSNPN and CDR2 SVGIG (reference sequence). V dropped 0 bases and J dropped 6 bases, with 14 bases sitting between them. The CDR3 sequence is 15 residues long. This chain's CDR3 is CAWSVGRVGPGELFF. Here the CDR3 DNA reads TGTGCCTGGAGTGTAGGCAGGGTTGGTCCCGGGGAGCTGTTTTTT.